The rows below give T cell receptor beta chains drawn from one sample of a study of cytotoxic CD8 clonotypes in ibrutinib-treated CLL. Profiled with immunoSEQ multiplex PCR; TCRdb holds only in-frame clones, not every one. The data contain roughly 250,000 clones, around 70% of them singletons. This specimen was PBMCs, taken after 24 months of ibrutinib treatment. These receptors were collected from a human donor with chronic lymphocytic leukemia. The CDR3 runs from the conserved cysteine through the conserved F or W. A D gene is named only where the DNA matches it firmly. For some rows the clone size is stated as once, few or many, or as a class when expanded; others skip it.

V,length,J,D,size,DNA,CDR3
TRBV13,16,TRBJ2-2,TRBD1,.,TGTGCCAGCAGTTCCGGGACAGGGAGCGGAACCGGGGAGCTGTTTTTT,CASSSGTGSGTGELFF
TRBV9,15,TRBJ2-7,TRBD1,.,TGTGCCAGCAGCGTAGCGGACAGGGCGACCTACGAGCAGTACTTC,CASSVADRATYEQYF
TRBV7-8,16,TRBJ2-5,.,.,TGTGCCAGCAGCTTTTGGGGCAGGGCCCGCCAAGAGACCCAGTACTTC,CASSFWGRARQETQYF
TRBV11-2,16,TRBJ1-1,.,.,TGTGCCAGCAGCACCACTTCAGAGAAGACGAACACTGAAGCTTTCTTT,CASSTTSEKTNTEAFF
TRBV28,12,TRBJ2-1,.,.,TGTGCCAGCAGTACTAGCCGCGGTGAGCAGTTCTTC,CASSTSRGEQFF
TRBV5-6,15,TRBJ2-7,.,.,TGTGCCAGCAGCTTGGAACGGAGGGCGCTGTACGAGCAGTACTTC,CASSLERRALYEQYF
TRBV7-8,15,TRBJ2-4,TRBD1,.,TGTGCCAGCAGCATCCAACAGGGGGGCAAAAACATTCAGTACTTC,CASSIQQGGKNIQYF
TRBV7-7,12,TRBJ2-7,.,.,TGTGCTAGCAGCTCAAGGGGGGGCGAGCAGTACTTC,CASSSRGGEQYF
TRBV29-1,12,TRBJ1-2,TRBD1,.,TGCAGCGTCGCCGGGACAGACTATGGCTACACCTTC,CSVAGTDYGYTF
TRBV5-8,13,TRBJ2-7,TRBD1,.,TGTGCCAGCAGCCGGGACAGCCACTACGAGCAGTACTTC,CASSRDSHYEQYF
TRBV5-1,15,TRBJ2-2,.,.,TGCGCCAGCAGCCTGGACGGAGAGGACACCGGGGAGCTGTTTTTT,CASSLDGEDTGELFF
TRBV19,14,TRBJ2-3,.,.,TGTGCCAGTAAAACGACCTCTAGCACAGATACGCAGTATTTT,CASKTTSSTDTQYF
TRBV7-9,12,TRBJ1-1,.,.,TGTGCCAGCAGCTTGGATGTCCCTGAAGCTTTCTTT,CASSLDVPEAFF
TRBV5-4,14,TRBJ2-4,.,.,TGTGCCAGCAGCGGAGGGGACAGCCAAAACATTCAGTACTTC,CASSGGDSQNIQYF
TRBV5-4,15,TRBJ2-1,TRBD2,.,TGTGCCAGCAGCGCGGGGCGGGAGAGCCACAATGAGCAGTTCTTC,CASSAGRESHNEQFF
TRBV27,13,TRBJ1-1,.,.,TGTGCCAGCAGTTTATTCGAATTTACTGAAGCTTTCTTT,CASSLFEFTEAFF
TRBV10-3,14,TRBJ2-2,.,few,TGTGCCATCAGCCCGACTGAATTCTCCGGGGAGCTGTTTTTT,CAISPTEFSGELFF
TRBV27,13,TRBJ2-1,TRBD2,.,TGTGCCAGCACTACCTTAGCGGGAGCTGAGCAGTTCTTC,CASTTLAGAEQFF